This TCR beta chain originates from a study of regulatory T cells in long-lasting Graves disease. Findings and caveats of the study: Among the persistent patients, 2,741 public clonotypes were shared, more than the approximately 1,000 shared among new patients. Persistent Graves' cases showed lower TCR diversity than newly diagnosed cases.

On this clonotype: Its antigen is unidentified.

Sample time point: newly diagnosed GD, antithyroid drugs for less than 3 months. The TCR library used RNA extracted from PBMCs. For TCR beta, libraries came from iRepertoire HTBI primers and Arm-PCR of CDR3 regions. TCRdb re-called the multiplex PCR reads with MiXCR, one entry per CDR3 protein. The sample carries approximately 350,000 distinct CDR3 sequences, 16% recorded once. CDR3 length equals 12 residues. The germline V and J ends were trimmed by 5 bases and 9 bases, with 11 bases remaining between them. Germline V gene sequence: CDR1 LGHDT, CDR2 YNNKEL (reference sequence). Another study also made use of these data, one on T cells in Graves' hyperthyroidism and ophthalmopathy.

The chain has TRBV3-1 and TRBJ1-5, with D unclear. The sequence derives from a middle-aged man with Graves disease. The starting material was peripheral blood mononuclear cells (PBMCs), obtained at new diagnosis, from a patient treated with antithyroid drugs. The CDR3 loop is CASSTAFGPQHF. CDR3 nucleotide sequence: TGTGCCAGCAGCACCGCCTTTGGGCCCCAGCATTTT.